The present TCR beta chain was sequenced within a study of cytomegalovirus exposure and HLA in healthy donors. The germline V gene has CDR1 LNHDA and CDR2 SQIVND (reference sequence). The V gene lost 7 bases and the J gene lost 3 bases, with 15 bases spanning the gap. The CDR3 loop spans 15 amino acids. Overall study findings and caveats: There were about 160 TCR beta chains listed as cytomegalovirus-associated.

PCR amplification relied on 60 Vbeta primers (plus 13 Jbeta primers). Generated by immunoSEQ multiplex PCR, the TCRdb table keeps only in-frame clones and is missing some. The sample lists 200,000 to 300,000 clones; approximately 84% were seen once. A word on this clone: Its target is unknown.

Sequences were obtained from PBMCs. The chain has TRBV19 and TRBJ2-2, with D uncertain. The receptor was derived from a woman aged 40-49 years in good health and CMV-seropositive. CDR3: CASTIPPPDTGELFF. The CDR3 coding sequence is TGTGCCAGTACTATCCCCCCCCCGGACACCGGGGAGCTGTTTTTT.